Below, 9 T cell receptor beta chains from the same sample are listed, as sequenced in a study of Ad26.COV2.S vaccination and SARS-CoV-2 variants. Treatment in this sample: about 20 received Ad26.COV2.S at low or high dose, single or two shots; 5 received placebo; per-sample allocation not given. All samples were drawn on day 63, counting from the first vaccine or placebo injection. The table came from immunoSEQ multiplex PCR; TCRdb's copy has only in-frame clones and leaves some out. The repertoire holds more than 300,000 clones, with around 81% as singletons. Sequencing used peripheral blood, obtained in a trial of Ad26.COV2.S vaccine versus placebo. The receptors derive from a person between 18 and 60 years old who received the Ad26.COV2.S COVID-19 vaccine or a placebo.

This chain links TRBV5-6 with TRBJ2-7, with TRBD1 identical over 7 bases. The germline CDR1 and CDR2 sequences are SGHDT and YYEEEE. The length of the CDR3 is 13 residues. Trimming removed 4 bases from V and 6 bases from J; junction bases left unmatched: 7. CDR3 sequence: CASSPRRGSEQYF. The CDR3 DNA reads TGTGCCAGCAGCCCCCGCAGGGGGTCCGAGCAGTACTTC.

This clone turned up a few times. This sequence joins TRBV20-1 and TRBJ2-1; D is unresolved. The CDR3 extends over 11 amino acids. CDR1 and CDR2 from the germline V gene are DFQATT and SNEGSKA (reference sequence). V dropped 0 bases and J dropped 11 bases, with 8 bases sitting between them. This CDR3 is CSARERSQQFF. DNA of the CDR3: TGCAGTGCTAGAGAACGGTCCCAGCAGTTCTTC.

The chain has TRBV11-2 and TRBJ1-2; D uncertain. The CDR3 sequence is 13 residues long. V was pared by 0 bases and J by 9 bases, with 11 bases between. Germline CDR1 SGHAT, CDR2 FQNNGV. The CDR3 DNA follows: TGTGCCAGCAGCTTAGAAGGGCGAGCTAGCTACACCTTC. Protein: CASSLEGRASYTF.

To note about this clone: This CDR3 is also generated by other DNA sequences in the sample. CDR3 DNA sequence: TGCGCCAGCAGCCCCGGGACAGGCAATCAGCCCCAGCATTTT. Translating it yields CASSPGTGNQPQHF. This chain uses TRBV5-1 with TRBJ1-5; the match to TRBD1 covers 7 bases. J was trimmed by 2 bases and V by 4 bases; bases with no gene match: 3. The germline V gene has CDR1 SGHRS and CDR2 YFSETQ. The CDR3 sequence is 14 residues long.

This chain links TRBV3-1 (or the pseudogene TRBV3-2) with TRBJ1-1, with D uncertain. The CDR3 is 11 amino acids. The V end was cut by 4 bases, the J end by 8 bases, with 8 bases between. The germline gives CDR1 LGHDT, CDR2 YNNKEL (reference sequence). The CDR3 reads CASSLGEEAFF. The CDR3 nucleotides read TGTGCCAGCAGCCTAGGAGAGGAAGCTTTCTTT.

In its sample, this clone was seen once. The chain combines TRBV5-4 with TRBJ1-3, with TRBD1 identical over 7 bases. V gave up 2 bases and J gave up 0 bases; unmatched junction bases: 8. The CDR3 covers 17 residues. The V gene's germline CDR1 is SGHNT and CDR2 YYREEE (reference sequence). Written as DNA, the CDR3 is TGTGCCAGCAGCTTAGGGGGCAGGGCCTTCTCTGGAAACACCATATATTTT. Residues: CASSLGGRAFSGNTIYF.

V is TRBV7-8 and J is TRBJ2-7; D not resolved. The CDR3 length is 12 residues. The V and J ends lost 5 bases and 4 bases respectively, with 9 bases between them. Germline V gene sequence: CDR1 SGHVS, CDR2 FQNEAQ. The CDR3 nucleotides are TGTGCCAGCAGCCGTATACCATACGAGCAGTACTTC. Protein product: CASSRIPYEQYF. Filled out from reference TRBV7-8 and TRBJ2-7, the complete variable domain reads GAGVSQSPRYKVAKRGQDVALRCDPISGHVSLFWYQQALGQGPEFLTYFQNEAQLDKSGLPSDRFFAERPEGSVSTLKIQRTQQEDSAVYLCASSRIPYEQYFGPGTRLTVT.

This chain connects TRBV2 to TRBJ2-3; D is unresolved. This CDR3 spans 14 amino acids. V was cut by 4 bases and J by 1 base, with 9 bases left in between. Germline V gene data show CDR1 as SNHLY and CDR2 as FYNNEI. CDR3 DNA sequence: TGTGCCAGCAGTGTTCACCCAGGCACAGATACGCAGTATTTT. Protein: CASSVHPGTDTQYF.

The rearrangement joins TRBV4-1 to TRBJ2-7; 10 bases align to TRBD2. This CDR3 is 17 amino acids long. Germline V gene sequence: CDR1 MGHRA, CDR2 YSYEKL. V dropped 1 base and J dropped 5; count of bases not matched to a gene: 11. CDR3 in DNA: TGCGCCAGCAGCCAAGGCCAGCCAGCGGGGGGGCGCAACGAGCAGTACTTC. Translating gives CASSQGQPAGGRNEQYF.